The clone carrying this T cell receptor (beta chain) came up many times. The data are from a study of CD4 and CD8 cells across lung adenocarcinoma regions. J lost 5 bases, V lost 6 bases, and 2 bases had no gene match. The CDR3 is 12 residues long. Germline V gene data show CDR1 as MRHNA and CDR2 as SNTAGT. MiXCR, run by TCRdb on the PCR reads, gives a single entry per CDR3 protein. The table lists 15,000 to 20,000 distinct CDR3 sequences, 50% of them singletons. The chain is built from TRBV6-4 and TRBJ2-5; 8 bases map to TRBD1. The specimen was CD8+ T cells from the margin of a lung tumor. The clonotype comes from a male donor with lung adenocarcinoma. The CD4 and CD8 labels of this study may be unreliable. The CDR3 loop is CASRQGAETQYF. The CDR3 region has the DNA TGTGCCAGCAGGCAGGGGGCCGAGACCCAGTACTTC.